The table lists the clone carrying this TCR beta chain with a count of one. The table came from immunoSEQ multiplex PCR; TCRdb's copy has only in-frame clones and leaves some out. The sample consists of under 250,000 clones, under 90% of them appearing once. The sample comes from a study of blood T cell repertoires in COVID-19. CDR1 SGHTA and CDR2 FQGNSA come from the germline V gene. The V gene end was trimmed by 1 base and the J gene end by 12 bases; junction bases not matched to a gene: 11. This CDR3 is built from 17 residues. The sequence derives from a man aged 40-49 years who had recovered from COVID-19. Source material: PBMCs or T cells enriched from blood (not recorded which). The chain uses TRBV7-2 and TRBJ2-1, with 14 bases lining up with TRBD2. In DNA form, the CDR3 reads TGTGCCAGCAGCTTAGGCACCGGGACTAGCGGGGGAGGTGGGCAGTTCTTC. This translates into CASSLGTGTSGGGGQFF.